This T cell receptor (beta chain) was sequenced for a study of T-cell reconstitution after alpha-beta-depleted transplantation in children. For TCRbeta, the library was prepared with unique molecular identifiers. TCRdb processed the PCR reads anew with MiXCR; each CDR3 protein has one entry. The sample contains 550,000 to 600,000 distinct CDR3 sequences, 23% of which appear only once. The germline V gene has CDR1 MNHNS and CDR2 SASEGT. The CDR3 loop spans 18 amino acids. Worth noting for this clonotype: The junction does not match germline at one end; this may be a read error.

The material sequenced was PBMCs, mostly from graft donor cells, taken 360 days after TCRalphabeta/CD19-depleted stem cell transplant. The V gene is TRBV6-1, the J gene TRBJ1-3; D remains ambiguous. The clonotype was recovered from a boy under two years old who had a stem cell transplant for acute myeloid leukemia, so the T cells may come from the graft donor. CDR3 sequence (DNA): TGTGCCAGCAGTGAAGATCCCATACTCTTTTTCTCTGGAAACACCACATATTTT. Its protein is CASSEDPILFFSGNTTYF.